The text below deals with one T cell receptor (beta chain). What it binds is unknown. These data belong to a study of post-analysis software for immune sequencing data. Across the study: Several disease courses (relapsing-remitting, secondary progressive and progressive-relapsing) of multiple sclerosis were included.

Prepared libraries of TCR beta cDNA carried unique molecular identifiers. Input populations of roughly 1 to 10 million T cells gave rise to approximately 500,000 cDNA molecules. TCRdb ran MiXCR on the PCR reads and lists one entry per CDR3 protein. Among almost 700,000 distinct CDR3 sequences, approximately 59% were seen once, and the ten largest hold about 11%. Overall study results and limits: A handful of TRBV segments were significantly more frequent in patients than in controls. TRBV5-6, TRBV5-1 and TRBV20-1 were among these segments. Batch-mates among the samples co-clustered strongly by F measure. Normalized Chao1 diversity was significantly reduced in patients versus controls.

Germline V gives CDR1 SNHLY, CDR2 FYNNEI. Trimming removed 8 bases from V and 3 bases from J; junction bases left unmatched: 10. The CDR3 has 15 residues. Input material: blood. This chain joins TRBV2 and TRBJ2-1; TRBD2 matches 7 bases. The sequence derives from a girl between 2 and 10 years old with multiple sclerosis. CDR3 in DNA: TGTGCCAGCGCCCCCGAGGCTAGCGGCTACAATGAGCAGTTCTTC. It specifies CASAPEASGYNEQFF.